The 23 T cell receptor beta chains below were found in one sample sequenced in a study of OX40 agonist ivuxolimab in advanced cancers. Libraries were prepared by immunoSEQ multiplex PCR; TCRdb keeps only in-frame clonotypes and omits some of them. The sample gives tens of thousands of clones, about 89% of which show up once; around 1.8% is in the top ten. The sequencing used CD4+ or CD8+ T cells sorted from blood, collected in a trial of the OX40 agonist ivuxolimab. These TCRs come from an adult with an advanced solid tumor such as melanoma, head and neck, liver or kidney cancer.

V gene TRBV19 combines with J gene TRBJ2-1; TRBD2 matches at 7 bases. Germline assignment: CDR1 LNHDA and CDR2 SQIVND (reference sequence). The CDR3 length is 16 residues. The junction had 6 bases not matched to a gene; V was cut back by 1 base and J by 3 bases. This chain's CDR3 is CASSIAAGSLYNEQFF. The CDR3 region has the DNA TGTGCCAGTAGTATAGCAGCGGGATCGCTCTACAATGAGCAGTTCTTC.

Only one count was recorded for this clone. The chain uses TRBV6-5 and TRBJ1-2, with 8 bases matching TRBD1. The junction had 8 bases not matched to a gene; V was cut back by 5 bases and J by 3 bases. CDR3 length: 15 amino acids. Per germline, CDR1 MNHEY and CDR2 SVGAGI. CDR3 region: CASSTRQGLDYGYTF. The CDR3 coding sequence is TGTGCCAGCAGTACTAGACAGGGGTTGGACTATGGCTACACCTTC.

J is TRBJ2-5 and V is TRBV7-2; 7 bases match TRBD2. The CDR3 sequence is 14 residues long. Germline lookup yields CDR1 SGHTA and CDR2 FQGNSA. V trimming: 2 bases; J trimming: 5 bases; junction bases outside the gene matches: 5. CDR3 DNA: TGTGCCAGCAGCTTAAAGGGGAGGGGTGAGACCCAGTACTTC. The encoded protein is CASSLKGRGETQYF.

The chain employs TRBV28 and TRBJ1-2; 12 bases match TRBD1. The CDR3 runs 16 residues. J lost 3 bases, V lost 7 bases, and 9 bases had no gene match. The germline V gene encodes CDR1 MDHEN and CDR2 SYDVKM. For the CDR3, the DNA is TGTGCCAGCACGGGACAGGGGGCGGAAAGGGACTATGGCTACACCTTC. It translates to CASTGQGAERDYGYTF.

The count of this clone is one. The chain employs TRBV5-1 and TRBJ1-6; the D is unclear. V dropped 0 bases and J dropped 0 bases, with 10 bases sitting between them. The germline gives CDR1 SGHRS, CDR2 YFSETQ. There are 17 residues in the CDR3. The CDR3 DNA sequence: TGCGCCAGCAGCTTGGGTGGAGGGAGCTCCTATAATTCACCCCTCCACTTT. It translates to CASSLGGGSSYNSPLHF.

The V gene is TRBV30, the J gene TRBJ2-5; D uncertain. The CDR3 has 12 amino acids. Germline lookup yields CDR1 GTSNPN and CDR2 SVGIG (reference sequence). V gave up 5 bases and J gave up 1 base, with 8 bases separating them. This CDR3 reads CAWSDGQETQYF. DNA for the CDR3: TGTGCCTGGTCGGACGGCCAAGAGACCCAGTACTTC.

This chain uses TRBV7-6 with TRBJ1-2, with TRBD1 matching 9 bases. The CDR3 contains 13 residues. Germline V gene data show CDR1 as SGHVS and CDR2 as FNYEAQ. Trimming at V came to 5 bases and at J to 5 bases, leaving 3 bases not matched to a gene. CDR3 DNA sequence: TGTGCCAGCAGCCCCGACAGGGGGTATGGCTACACCTTC. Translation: CASSPDRGYGYTF.

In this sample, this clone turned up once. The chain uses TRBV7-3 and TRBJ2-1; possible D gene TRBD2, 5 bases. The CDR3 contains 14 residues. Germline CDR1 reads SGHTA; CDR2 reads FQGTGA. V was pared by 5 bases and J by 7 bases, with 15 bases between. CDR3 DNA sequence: TGTGCCAGCAGCCCCAGCGGTTCTAAGAATGAGCAGTTCTTC. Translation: CASSPSGSKNEQFF.

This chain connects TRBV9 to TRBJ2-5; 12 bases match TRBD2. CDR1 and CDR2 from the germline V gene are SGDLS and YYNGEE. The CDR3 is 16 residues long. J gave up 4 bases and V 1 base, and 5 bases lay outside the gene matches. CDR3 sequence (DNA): TGTGCCAGCAGCGTATCTAGCGGGAGGGCCGGAGAGACCCAGTACTTC. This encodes CASSVSSGRAGETQYF.

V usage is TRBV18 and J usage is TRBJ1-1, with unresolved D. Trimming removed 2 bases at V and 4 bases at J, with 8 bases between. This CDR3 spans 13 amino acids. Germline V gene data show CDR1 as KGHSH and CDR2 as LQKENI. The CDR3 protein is CASSPTKATEAFF. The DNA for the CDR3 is TGTGCCAGCTCACCAACAAAGGCCACTGAAGCTTTCTTT.

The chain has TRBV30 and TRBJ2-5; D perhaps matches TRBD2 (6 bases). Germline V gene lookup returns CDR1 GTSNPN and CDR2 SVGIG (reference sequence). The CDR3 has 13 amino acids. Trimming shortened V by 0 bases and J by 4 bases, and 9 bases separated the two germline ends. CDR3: CAWSVRELETQYF. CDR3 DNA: TGTGCCTGGAGTGTACGGGAGTTAGAGACCCAGTACTTC. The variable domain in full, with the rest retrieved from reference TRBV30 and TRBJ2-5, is SQTIHQWPATLVQPVGSPLSLECTVEGTSNPNLYWYRQAAGRGLQLLFYSVGIGQISSEVPQNLSASRPQDRQFILSSKKLLLSDSGFYLCAWSVRELETQYFGPGTRLLVL.

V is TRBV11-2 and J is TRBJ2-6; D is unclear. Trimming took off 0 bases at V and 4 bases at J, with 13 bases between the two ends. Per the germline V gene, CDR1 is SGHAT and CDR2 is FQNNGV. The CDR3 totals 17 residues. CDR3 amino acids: CASSLDLRLSGANVLTF. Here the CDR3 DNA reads TGTGCCAGCAGCTTAGATCTTCGGTTGTCCGGGGCCAACGTCCTGACTTTC.

CDR3: CASSPHRDSTDTQYF. The DNA of the CDR3 is TGTGCCAGCAGCCCTCACAGGGATAGTACAGATACGCAGTATTTT. This chain connects TRBV6-5 to TRBJ2-3; a weak D match, TRBD1 (6 bases). The V and J ends lost 6 bases and 3 bases respectively, with 16 bases between them. The CDR3 sequence is 15 residues long. From germline, CDR1 is MNHEY and CDR2 SVGAGI.

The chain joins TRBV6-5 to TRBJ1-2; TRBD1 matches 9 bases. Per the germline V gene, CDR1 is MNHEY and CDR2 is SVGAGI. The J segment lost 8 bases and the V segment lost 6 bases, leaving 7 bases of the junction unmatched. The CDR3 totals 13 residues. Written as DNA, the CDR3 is TGTGCCAGCAGACAGGGACAGGGACTAGGCTACACCTTC. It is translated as CASRQGQGLGYTF.

This chain's CDR3 is CASSLGSTPTVGSPLHF. In nucleotides, the CDR3 is TGTGCCAGCAGTTTAGGGTCGACACCTACAGTGGGTTCACCCCTCCACTTT. The rearrangement uses TRBV27 and TRBJ1-6; D remains unclear. The germline CDR1 and CDR2 sequences are MNHEY and SMNVEV (reference sequence). The CDR3 has 17 residues. Trimming left V 2 bases short and J 9 bases short, with 20 bases between.

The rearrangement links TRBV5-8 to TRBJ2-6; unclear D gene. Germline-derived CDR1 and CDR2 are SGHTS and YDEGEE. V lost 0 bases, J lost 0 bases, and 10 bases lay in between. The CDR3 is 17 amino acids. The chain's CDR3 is CASSLVMHTSGANVLTF. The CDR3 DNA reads TGTGCCAGCAGCTTGGTCATGCACACCTCTGGGGCCAACGTCCTGACTTTC.

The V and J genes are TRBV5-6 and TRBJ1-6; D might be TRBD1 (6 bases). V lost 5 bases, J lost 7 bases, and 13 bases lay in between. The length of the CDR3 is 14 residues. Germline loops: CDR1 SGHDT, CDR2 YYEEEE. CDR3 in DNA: TGTGCCAGCAGTCAAAGGGACAAAAATTCACCCCTCCACTTT. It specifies CASSQRDKNSPLHF.

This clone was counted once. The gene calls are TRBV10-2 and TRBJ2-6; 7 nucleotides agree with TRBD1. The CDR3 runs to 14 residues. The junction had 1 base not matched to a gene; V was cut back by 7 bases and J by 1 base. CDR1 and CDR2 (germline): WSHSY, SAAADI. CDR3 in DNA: TGCGCCAGCAAACAGGGGTCTGGGGCCAACGTCCTGACTTTC. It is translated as CASKQGSGANVLTF.

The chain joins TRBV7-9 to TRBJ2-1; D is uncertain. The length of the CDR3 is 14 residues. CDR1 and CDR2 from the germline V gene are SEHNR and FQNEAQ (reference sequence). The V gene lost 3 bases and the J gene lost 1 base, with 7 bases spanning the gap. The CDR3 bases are TGTGCCAGCAGCTTCAAGTCGTCCTACAATGAGCAGTTCTTC. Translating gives CASSFKSSYNEQFF. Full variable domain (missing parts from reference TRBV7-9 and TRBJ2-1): DTGVSQNPRHKITKRGQNVTFRCDPISEHNRLYWYRQTLGQGPEFLTYFQNEAQLEKSRLLSDRFSAERPKGSFSTLEIQRTEQGDSAMYLCASSFKSSYNEQFFGPGTRLTVL.

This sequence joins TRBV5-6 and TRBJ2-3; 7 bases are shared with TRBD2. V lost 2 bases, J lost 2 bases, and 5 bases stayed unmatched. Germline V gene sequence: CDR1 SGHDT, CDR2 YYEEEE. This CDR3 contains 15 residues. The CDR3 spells CASSFLLADTDTQYF. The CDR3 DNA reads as TGTGCCAGCAGCTTCCTCCTAGCGGACACAGATACGCAGTATTTT.

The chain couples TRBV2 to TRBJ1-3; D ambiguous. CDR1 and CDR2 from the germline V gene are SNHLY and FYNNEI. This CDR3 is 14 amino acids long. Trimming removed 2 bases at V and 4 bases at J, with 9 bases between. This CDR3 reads CASSEQAEGNTIYF. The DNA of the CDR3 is TGTGCCAGCAGTGAACAGGCTGAGGGAAACACCATATATTTT.

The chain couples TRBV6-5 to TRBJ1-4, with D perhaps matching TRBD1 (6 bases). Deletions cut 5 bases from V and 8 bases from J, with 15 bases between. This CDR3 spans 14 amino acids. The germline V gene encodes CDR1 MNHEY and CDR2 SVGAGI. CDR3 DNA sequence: TGTGCCAGCAGTGACTGGAGGGGGGACGAAAAACTGTTTTTT. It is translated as CASSDWRGDEKLFF.

The CDR3, as DNA: TGCAGCGTTGACAGGGAAAACATTCAGTACTTC. Its protein is CSVDRENIQYF. The chain joins TRBV29-1 to TRBJ2-4; D is perhaps TRBD1 (5 bases). The CDR3 extends over 11 amino acids. The V gene lost 3 bases and the J gene lost 5 bases, with 5 bases spanning the gap. Germline V lookup: CDR1 SQVTM, CDR2 ANQGSEA. Drawing the rest from reference TRBV29-1 and TRBJ2-4, the complete variable domain is SAVISQKPSRDICQRGTSLTIQCQVDSQVTMMFWYRQQPGQSLTLIATANQGSEATYESGFVIDKFPISRPNLTFSTLTVSNMSPEDSSIYLCSVDRENIQYFGAGTRLSVL.